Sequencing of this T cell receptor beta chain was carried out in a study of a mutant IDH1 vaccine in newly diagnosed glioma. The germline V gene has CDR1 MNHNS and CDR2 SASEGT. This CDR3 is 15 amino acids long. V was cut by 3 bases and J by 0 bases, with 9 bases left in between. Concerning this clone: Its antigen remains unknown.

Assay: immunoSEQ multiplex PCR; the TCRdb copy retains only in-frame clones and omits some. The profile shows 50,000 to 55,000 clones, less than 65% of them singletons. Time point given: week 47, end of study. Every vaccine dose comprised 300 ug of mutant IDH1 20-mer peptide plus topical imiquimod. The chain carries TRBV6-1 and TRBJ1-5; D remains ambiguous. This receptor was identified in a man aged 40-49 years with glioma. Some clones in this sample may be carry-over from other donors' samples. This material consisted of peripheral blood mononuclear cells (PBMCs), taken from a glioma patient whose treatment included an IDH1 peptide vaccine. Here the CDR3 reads CASSEQANSNQPQHF. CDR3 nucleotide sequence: TGTGCCAGCAGTGAGCAGGCAAATAGCAATCAGCCCCAGCATTTT.